Listed here is a single T cell receptor (beta chain). Treatment of the sample: randomized to nivolumab then ipilimumab (arm A) or the reverse (arm B). PBMC sorting kept live CD3+CD8+ cells without CD19 or CD56. The CDR3 is 15 residues long. Germline trimming cut 1 base from V and 4 bases from J; bases unmatched to any gene: 6. The germline V gene has CDR1 MDHEN and CDR2 SYDVKM. This sample is part of a study of sequential checkpoint blockade in melanoma. Whole-study context: Arm A got nivolumab then ipilimumab; arm B the reverse, 1:1.

TCRdb's copy holds only in-frame clones and misses some; the assay was immunoSEQ multiplex PCR. Of roughly 30,000 clones listed, about 83% are singletons. This chain joins TRBV28 and TRBJ1-2; 7 bases fit TRBD1. The receptor's source is a human donor with melanoma. The sequencing used CD8+ T cells sorted from blood (inferred from file names), collected from a patient given nivolumab and ipilimumab in sequence. The CDR3 sequence is CASSLSRDRSYGYTF. CDR3 DNA: TGTGCCAGCAGTTTATCTCGGGACAGATCCTATGGCTACACCTTC.